The sequence of this T cell receptor (beta chain) was determined in a study of T cell responses to AZD1222 COVID-19 vaccine. A word on this clone: Its antigen remains unknown.

Sequencing used immunoSEQ multiplex PCR; TCRdb keeps in-frame clones, though not all of them. The profile shows under 60,000 clones, roughly 80% of them singletons. Germline V gene data show CDR1 as SGHNT and CDR2 as YYREEE (reference sequence). The V end lost 3 bases, the J end lost 6 bases, and 13 bases lay between the germline ends. The length of the CDR3 is 13 residues. Findings of the study overall: Regions left unmutated in variants are reportedly the target of nearly half of spike-specific TCRs. A rise in Spike-specific TCR breadth and depth followed two AZD1222 doses. Spike-wide coverage was observed for vaccine-associated CD4 TCRs, with dominant responses at 160-218 and 743-854. Donors were largely white British and mainly female; clonal diversity was possibly underestimated.

The clonotype was recovered from an adult in good health. The gene calls are TRBV5-4 and TRBJ2-7; weak D call: TRBD1 (5 bases). Here the sequenced sample was peripheral blood, taken on day 0 of AZD1222 vaccination. The CDR3 region is CASSSTPGPEQYF. DNA for the CDR3: TGTGCCAGCAGCTCCACCCCAGGGCCCGAGCAGTACTTC. Supplemented by reference TRBV5-4 and TRBJ2-7, the full variable domain reads ETGVTQSPTHLIKTRGQQVTLRCSSQSGHNTVSWYQQALGQGPQFIFQYYREEENGRGNFPPRFSGLQFPNYSSELNVNALELDDSALYLCASSSTPGPEQYFGPGTRLTVT.